This entry features one TCR beta chain sequence. Participants spanned ages about 18 to 95 years and resided in 20 to 30 US areas. The study counted Cohort 3 donors as recovered given two negative PCRs, clearance, or symptom resolution. The data belong to a study of blood T cell repertoires in COVID-19. Overall study context: Sample material is recorded as cDNA or gDNA derived from T cells, B-cell-depleted T cells, or PBMCs.

Germline CDR1 and CDR2: WSHSY and SAAADI. Trimming pared 2 bases from V and 14 bases from J, leaving 19 bases between. The CDR3 is made up of 15 amino acids. The assay was immunoSEQ multiplex PCR, and TCRdb's table has in-frame clones only and misses some. The sample carries approximately 490,000 clones, about nine tenths recorded once. This TCR derives from a woman aged 55-70 years who had recovered from COVID-19. Sequencing used PBMCs or T cells enriched from blood (not recorded which). The J gene is TRBJ1-6, the V gene TRBV10-2; D unresolved. The CDR3 reads CASSEVSGLDLTLHF. CDR3 nucleotides: TGCGCCAGCAGTGAGGTCAGCGGATTGGACCTCACCCTCCACTTT.